Given below is one TCR beta chain in context. The antigen is undetermined. This entry is derived from a study of cytomegalovirus exposure and HLA in healthy donors. Whole-study context: The Caucasian-associated ancestry cluster held 65% to 90% of 398 genotyped donors.

The study ran its PCR with 60 Vbeta and 13 Jbeta primers. This table comes from immunoSEQ multiplex PCR, and its TCRdb copy is limited to in-frame clones, with some not included. The sample has about 130,000 clones, more than 75% seen once; the top ten hold under 13%. V shed 4 bases, J shed 7 bases, and the junction held 4 bases outside the gene matches. Germline assignment: CDR1 MNHEY and CDR2 SMNVEV (reference sequence). The CDR3 has 14 amino acids. General study results and limits: A later analysis linked a missense DCLRE1C variant to TCR beta V- and J-gene trimming. Whilst most TCR sequences proved rare, a subset of public TCRs occurred across many donors. Some V segments (TRBV6-2 and TRBV6-3 among them) were excluded as indistinguishable.

Sequencing was done on a sample of PBMCs. This TCR was sampled from a young man in good health and CMV-seropositive. The rearrangement joins TRBV27 to TRBJ2-7; TRBD2 agrees at 13 bases. CDR3 sequence reads: CASSWTSGSREQYF. The CDR3 DNA sequence: TGTGCCAGCAGTTGGACTAGCGGGAGCAGGGAGCAGTACTTC.